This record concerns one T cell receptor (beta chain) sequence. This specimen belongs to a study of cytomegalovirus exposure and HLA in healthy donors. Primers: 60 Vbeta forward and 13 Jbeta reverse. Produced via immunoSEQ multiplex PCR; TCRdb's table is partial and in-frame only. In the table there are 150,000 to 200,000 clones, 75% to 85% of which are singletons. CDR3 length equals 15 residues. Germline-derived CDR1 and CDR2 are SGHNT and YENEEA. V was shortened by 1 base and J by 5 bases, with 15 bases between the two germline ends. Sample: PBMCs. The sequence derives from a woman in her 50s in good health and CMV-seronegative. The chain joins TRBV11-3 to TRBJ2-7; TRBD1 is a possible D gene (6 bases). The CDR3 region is CASSLGVRGIHEQYF. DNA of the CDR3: TGTGCCAGCAGCTTAGGGGTCAGGGGCATCCACGAGCAGTACTTC.